Shown below are 5 T cell receptor beta chains from a single sample sequenced in a study of T cell repertoires in cytomegalovirus infection. TCRdb reprocessed the reads via MiXCR and lists one record per CDR3 protein. The table lists about 360,000 distinct CDR3 sequences, approximately 18% of them singletons, with approximately 8% in the top ten. The sequencing input was PBMCs. All receptors derive from a human donor in good health (CMV status not recorded). Some clones in this sample may be carry-over from other donors' samples.

The chain joins TRBV6-2 or TRBV6-3 to TRBJ1-5, with D maybe TRBD1 (5 bases). CDR3 length equals 14 residues. V lost 6 bases and J lost 6, with 15 bases in between. Germline values: CDR1 MNHEY, CDR2 SVGEGT. CDR3 region: CASRQDFGGQPQHF. The CDR3 nucleotides read TGTGCCAGCAGACAGGATTTCGGGGGTCAGCCCCAGCATTTT.

There are a few counts of this clonotype. J is TRBJ2-3 and V is TRBV5-1, with 12 bases that match TRBD2. The CDR3 totals 16 residues. Trimming took 4 bases from V and 3 from J; bases not matched to a gene: 6. Germline CDR1 is SGHRS and CDR2 is YFSETQ. Here the CDR3 DNA reads TGCGCCAGCAGCATCCTAGCGGGGGGGCTGACAGATACGCAGTATTTT. Amino acids: CASSILAGGLTDTQYF.

This clonotype was counted a few times. The chain uses TRBV19 and TRBJ2-1; D remains unclear. V was shortened by 4 bases and J by 9 bases, with 13 bases between the two germline ends. The germline V gene has CDR1 LNHDA and CDR2 SQIVND (reference sequence). This CDR3 region has 13 residues. CDR3 coding DNA: TGTGCCAGTAGTACCACTTCCGCAAGTGAGCAGTTCTTC. It yields the protein CASSTTSASEQFF.

The chain joins TRBV7-9 to TRBJ2-7; D remains ambiguous. Trimming shortened V by 3 bases and J by 4 bases, and 7 bases separated the two germline ends. This CDR3 contains 12 residues. Germline CDR1 SEHNR, CDR2 FQNEAQ (reference sequence). CDR3 sequence reads: CASSFEPYEQYF. In DNA, the CDR3 is TGTGCCAGCAGCTTCGAGCCGTACGAGCAGTACTTC.

The chain links TRBV6-2 or TRBV6-3 to TRBJ2-7; D ambiguous. The V end was cut by 4 bases, the J end by 6 bases, with 16 bases between. The CDR3 has 14 amino acids. From germline, CDR1 is MNHEY and CDR2 SVGEGT. CDR3 in amino acids: CASSSGDSSREQYF. In DNA, the CDR3 is TGTGCCAGCAGTTCCGGAGATTCGTCCCGCGAGCAGTACTTC.